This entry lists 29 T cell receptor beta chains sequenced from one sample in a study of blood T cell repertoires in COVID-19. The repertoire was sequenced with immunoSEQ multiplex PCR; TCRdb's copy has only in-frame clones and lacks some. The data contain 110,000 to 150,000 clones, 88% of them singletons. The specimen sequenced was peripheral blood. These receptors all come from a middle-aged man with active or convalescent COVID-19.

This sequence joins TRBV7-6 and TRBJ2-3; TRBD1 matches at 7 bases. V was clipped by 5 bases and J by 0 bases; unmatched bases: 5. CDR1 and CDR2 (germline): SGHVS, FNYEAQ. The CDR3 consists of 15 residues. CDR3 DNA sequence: TGTGCCAGCAGCGCCGGGACAGTTAGCACAGATACGCAGTATTTT. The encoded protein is CASSAGTVSTDTQYF.

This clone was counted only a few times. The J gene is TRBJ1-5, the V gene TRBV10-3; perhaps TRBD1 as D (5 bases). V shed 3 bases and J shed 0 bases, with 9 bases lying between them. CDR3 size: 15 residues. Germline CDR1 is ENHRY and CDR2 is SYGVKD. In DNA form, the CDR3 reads TGTGCCATCAGTGAAGGGGCCCTTAGCAATCAGCCCCAGCATTTT. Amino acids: CAISEGALSNQPQHF.

CDR3 region: CASMDRAGAKNIQYF. DNA of the CDR3: TGTGCCAGTATGGATCGGGCAGGGGCCAAAAACATTCAGTACTTC. V usage is TRBV19 and J usage is TRBJ2-4; D possibly corresponds to TRBD1 (5 bases). Germline V gene lookup returns CDR1 LNHDA and CDR2 SQIVND (reference sequence). The CDR3 runs to 15 residues. Trimming left V 7 bases short and J 1 base short, with 14 bases between. Together with reference TRBV19 and TRBJ2-4, the CDR3 gives the full variable domain: DGGITQSPKYLFRKEGQNVTLSCEQNLNHDAMYWYRQDPGQGLRLIYYSQIVNDFQKGDIAEGYSVSREKKESFPLTVTSAQKNPTAFYLCASMDRAGAKNIQYFGAGTRLSVL.

CDR3 region: CASSQDLWPGQNNEQFF. In DNA form, the CDR3 reads TGTGCCAGCAGCCAAGATTTGTGGCCGGGACAGAACAATGAGCAGTTCTTC. The chain links TRBV3-1 (or the pseudogene TRBV3-2) to TRBJ2-1; TRBD1 agrees at 7 bases. The trim removed 0 bases at V and 5 bases at J, leaving 10 bases unmatched. The CDR3 is made up of 17 amino acids. Germline CDR1 and CDR2: LGHDT and YNNKEL (reference sequence).

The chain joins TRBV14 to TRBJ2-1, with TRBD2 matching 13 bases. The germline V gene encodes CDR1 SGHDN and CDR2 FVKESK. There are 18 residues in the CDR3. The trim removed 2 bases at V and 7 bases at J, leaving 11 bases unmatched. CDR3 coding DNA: TGTGCCAGCAGCCAACGGGGGACTAGCGGGACTACAGGGAATGAGCAGTTCTTC. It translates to CASSQRGTSGTTGNEQFF.

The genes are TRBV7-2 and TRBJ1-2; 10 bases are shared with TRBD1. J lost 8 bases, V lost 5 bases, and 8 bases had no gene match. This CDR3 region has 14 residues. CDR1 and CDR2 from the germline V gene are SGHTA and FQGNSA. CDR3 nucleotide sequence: TGTGCCAGCAGCCCAGGGACAGGGGTGGGAGGCTACACCTTC. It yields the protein CASSPGTGVGGYTF.

CDR3 protein: CASLINGEQFF. The CDR3 coding sequence is TGTGCCAGCCTAATTAATGGTGAGCAGTTCTTC. The genes are TRBV28 and TRBJ2-1; no reliable D call. The CDR3 sequence is 11 residues long. Between the trimmed V and J ends, which lost 8 bases and 9 bases, there was a span of 11 bases. Germline V CDR1 and CDR2: MDHEN, SYDVKM.

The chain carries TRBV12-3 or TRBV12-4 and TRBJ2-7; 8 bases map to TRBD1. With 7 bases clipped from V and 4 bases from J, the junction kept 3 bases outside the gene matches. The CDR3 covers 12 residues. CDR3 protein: CASKGTGYEQYF. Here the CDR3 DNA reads TGTGCCAGCAAGGGGACAGGATACGAGCAGTACTTC.

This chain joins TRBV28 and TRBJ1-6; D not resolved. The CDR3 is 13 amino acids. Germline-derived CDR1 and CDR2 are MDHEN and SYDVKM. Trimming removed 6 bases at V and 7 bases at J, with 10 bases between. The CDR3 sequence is CASSPVPNSPLHF. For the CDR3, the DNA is TGTGCCAGCAGCCCTGTCCCCAATTCACCCCTCCACTTT. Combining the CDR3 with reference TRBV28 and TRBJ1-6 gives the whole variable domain DVKVTQSSRYLVKRTGEKVFLECVQDMDHENMFWYRQDPGLGLRLIYFSYDVKMKEKGDIPEGYSVSREKKERFSLILESASTNQTSMYLCASSPVPNSPLHFGNGTRLTVT.

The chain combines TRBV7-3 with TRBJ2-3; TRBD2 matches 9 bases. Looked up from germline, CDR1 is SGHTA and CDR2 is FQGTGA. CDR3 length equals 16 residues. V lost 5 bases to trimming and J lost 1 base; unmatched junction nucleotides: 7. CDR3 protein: CASSPRLAGGTDTQYF. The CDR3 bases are TGTGCCAGCAGCCCTCGGTTAGCGGGGGGCACAGATACGCAGTATTTT.

The DNA for the CDR3 is TGTGCCAGCAGACCCCTCCAGGGGGCTAGTTACACTGAAGCTTTCTTT. Its protein product is CASRPLQGASYTEAFF. The rearrangement joins TRBV28 to TRBJ1-1; 8 bases agree with TRBD1. Germline V gene lookup returns CDR1 MDHEN and CDR2 SYDVKM. V gave up 6 bases and J gave up 3 bases; unmatched junction bases: 12. The CDR3 sequence is 16 residues long.

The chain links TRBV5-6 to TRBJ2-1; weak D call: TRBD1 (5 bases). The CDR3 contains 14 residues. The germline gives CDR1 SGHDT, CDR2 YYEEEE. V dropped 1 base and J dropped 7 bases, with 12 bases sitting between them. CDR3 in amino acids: CASSLTTDRNEQFF. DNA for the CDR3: TGTGCCAGCAGCTTGACGACAGACCGTAATGAGCAGTTCTTC.

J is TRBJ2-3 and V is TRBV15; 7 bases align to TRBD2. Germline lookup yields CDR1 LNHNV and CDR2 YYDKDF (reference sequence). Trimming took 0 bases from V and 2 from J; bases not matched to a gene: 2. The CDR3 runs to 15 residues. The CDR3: CATSRDAGDTDTQYF. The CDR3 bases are TGTGCCACCAGCAGAGATGCGGGAGACACAGATACGCAGTATTTT.

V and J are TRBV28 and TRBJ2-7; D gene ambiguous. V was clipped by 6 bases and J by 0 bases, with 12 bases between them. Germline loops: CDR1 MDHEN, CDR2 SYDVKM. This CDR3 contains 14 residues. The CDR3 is CASSRSPVSYEQYF. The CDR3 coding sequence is TGTGCCAGCAGCCGATCCCCAGTCTCCTACGAGCAGTACTTC.

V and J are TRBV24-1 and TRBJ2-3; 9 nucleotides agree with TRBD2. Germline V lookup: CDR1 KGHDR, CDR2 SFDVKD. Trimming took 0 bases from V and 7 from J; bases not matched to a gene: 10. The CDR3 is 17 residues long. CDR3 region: CATSDLRSSGSLNTQYF. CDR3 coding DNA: TGTGCCACCAGTGATTTGCGAAGTAGCGGGAGTCTAAATACGCAGTATTTT.

For the CDR3, the DNA is TGTGCCAGCTCCAACCGGGACAGCAACAATGAGCAGTTCTTC. Encoded protein: CASSNRDSNNEQFF. The V and J genes are TRBV27 and TRBJ2-1; 7 bases agree with TRBD1. CDR1 is MNHEY and CDR2 is SMNVEV in the germline V gene (reference sequence). Trimming at V came to 8 bases and at J to 5 bases, leaving 9 bases not matched to a gene. The CDR3 is made up of 14 amino acids.

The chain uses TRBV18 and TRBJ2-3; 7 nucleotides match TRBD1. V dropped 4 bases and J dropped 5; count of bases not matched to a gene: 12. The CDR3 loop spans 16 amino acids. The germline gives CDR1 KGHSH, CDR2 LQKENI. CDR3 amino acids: CASSQEWTGGLDTQYF. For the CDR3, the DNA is TGTGCCAGCTCACAAGAATGGACAGGCGGTTTAGATACGCAGTATTTT.

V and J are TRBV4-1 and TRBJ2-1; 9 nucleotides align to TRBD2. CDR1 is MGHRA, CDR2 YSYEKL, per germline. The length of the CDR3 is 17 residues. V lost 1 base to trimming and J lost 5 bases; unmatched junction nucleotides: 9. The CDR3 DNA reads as TGCGCCAGCAGCCAAGTACTTAGCGGGAGTGGGGACAATGAGCAGTTCTTC. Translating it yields CASSQVLSGSGDNEQFF.

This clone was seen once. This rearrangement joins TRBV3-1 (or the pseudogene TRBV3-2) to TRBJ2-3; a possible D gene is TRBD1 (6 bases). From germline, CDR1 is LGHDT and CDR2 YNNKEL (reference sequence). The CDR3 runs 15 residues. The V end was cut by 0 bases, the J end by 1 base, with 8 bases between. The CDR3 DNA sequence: TGTGCCAGCAGCCAAGAGACAGGCCGCACAGATACGCAGTATTTT. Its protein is CASSQETGRTDTQYF.

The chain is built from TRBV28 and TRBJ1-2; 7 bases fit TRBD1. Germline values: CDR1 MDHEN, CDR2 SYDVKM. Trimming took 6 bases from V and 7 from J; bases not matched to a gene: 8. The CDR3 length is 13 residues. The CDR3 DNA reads TGTGCCAGCAGCCCCGACAGGGCGCGTGGCTACACCTTC. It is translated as CASSPDRARGYTF.

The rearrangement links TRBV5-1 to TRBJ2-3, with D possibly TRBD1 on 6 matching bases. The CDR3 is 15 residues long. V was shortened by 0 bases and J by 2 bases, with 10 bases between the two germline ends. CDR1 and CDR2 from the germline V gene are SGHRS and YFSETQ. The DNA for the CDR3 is TGCGCCAGCAGCTTGGTGGGACACTACACAGATACGCAGTATTTT. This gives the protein CASSLVGHYTDTQYF.

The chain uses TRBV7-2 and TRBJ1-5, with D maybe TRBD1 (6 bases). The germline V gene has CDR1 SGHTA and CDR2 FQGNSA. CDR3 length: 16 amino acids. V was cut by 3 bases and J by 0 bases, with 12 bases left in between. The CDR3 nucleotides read TGTGCCAGCAGCTTGCGGCAGGGGTATAGCAATCAGCCCCAGCATTTT. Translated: CASSLRQGYSNQPQHF.

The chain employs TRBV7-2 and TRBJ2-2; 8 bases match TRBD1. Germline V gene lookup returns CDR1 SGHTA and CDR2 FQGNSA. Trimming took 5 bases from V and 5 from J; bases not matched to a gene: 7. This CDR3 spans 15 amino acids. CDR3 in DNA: TGTGCCAGCAGCCCGCGTGACAGGGGTACCGGGGAGCTGTTTTTT. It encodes CASSPRDRGTGELFF.

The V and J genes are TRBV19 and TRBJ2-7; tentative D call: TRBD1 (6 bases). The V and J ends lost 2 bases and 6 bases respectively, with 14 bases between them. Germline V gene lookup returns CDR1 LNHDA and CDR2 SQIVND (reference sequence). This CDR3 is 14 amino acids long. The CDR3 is CASSIRYRAPEQYF. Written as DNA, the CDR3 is TGTGCCAGTAGTATAAGGTACAGGGCCCCCGAGCAGTACTTC.

CDR3 protein: CASSLSTSVSYEQYF. The CDR3 DNA reads as TGTGCCAGCAGCTTGTCAACTAGCGTCTCCTACGAGCAGTACTTC. V gene TRBV5-8 combines with J gene TRBJ2-7; 7 positions agree with TRBD2. The CDR3 is 15 residues long. Germline CDR1 is SGHTS and CDR2 is YDEGEE. The ends lost 1 base at V and 0 bases at J; junction bases unmatched: 4.

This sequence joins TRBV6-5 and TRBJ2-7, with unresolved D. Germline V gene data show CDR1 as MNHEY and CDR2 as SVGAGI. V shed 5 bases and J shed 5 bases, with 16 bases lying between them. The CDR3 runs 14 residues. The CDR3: CASSRGSWVDEQYF. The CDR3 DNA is TGTGCCAGCAGTAGAGGATCCTGGGTGGACGAGCAGTACTTC.

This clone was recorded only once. The CDR3 bases are TGTGCCATCAGTGACCCCACGGGCGGGAGGGCGTCCGCAGATACGCAGTATTTT. This gives the protein CAISDPTGGRASADTQYF. The chain links TRBV10-3 to TRBJ2-3; 9 bases line up with TRBD2. The CDR3 has 18 amino acids. Germline V gene sequence: CDR1 ENHRY, CDR2 SYGVKD. V shed 3 bases, J shed 4 bases, and the junction held 14 bases outside the gene matches.

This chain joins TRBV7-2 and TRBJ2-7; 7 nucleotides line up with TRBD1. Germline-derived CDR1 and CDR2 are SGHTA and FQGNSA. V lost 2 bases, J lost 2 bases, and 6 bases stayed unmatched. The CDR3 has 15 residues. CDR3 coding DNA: TGTGCCAGCAGCTTAAGACAGGGAACGACCTACGAGCAGTACTTC. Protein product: CASSLRQGTTYEQYF.

For the CDR3, the DNA is TGCAGCGTTGGACAGGGAGGCTCTGGCTACACCTTC. Protein product: CSVGQGGSGYTF. J is TRBJ1-2 and V is TRBV29-1; TRBD1 aligns across 7 bases. Trimming at V came to 4 bases and at J to 7 bases, leaving 6 bases not matched to a gene. Germline V gene lookup returns CDR1 SQVTM and CDR2 ANQGSEA. This CDR3 region has 12 residues. Supplemented by reference TRBV29-1 and TRBJ1-2, the full variable domain reads SAVISQKPSRDICQRGTSLTIQCQVDSQVTMMFWYRQQPGQSLTLIATANQGSEATYESGFVIDKFPISRPNLTFSTLTVSNMSPEDSSIYLCSVGQGGSGYTFGSGTRLTVV.